The next 12 T cell receptor beta chains were all read from a single sample in a study of blood T cell repertoires in COVID-19. Repertoires were generated with immunoSEQ multiplex PCR, while TCRdb's copy carries only in-frame clones and drops some. The profile covers almost 200,000 clones, with around four fifths appearing a single time and around 1% taken by the ten largest. Source material: peripheral blood. Receptor source: a man between 60 and 75 years old with COVID-19, enrolled during active disease.

V usage is TRBV2 and J usage is TRBJ1-2; perhaps TRBD1 as D (5 bases). The CDR3 extends over 11 amino acids. Germline V gene lookup returns CDR1 SNHLY and CDR2 FYNNEI. The V and J ends lost 7 bases and 6 bases respectively, with 9 bases between them. The CDR3 loop is CASTRGDGYTF. The CDR3 DNA follows: TGTGCCAGCACCCGGGGGGATGGCTACACCTTC.

This clone was recorded only once. The chain combines TRBV28 with TRBJ1-6, with TRBD1 identical over 8 bases. With V trimmed by 1 base and J by 9 bases, 5 bases remained unmatched. CDR1 is MDHEN, CDR2 SYDVKM, per germline. The CDR3 is made up of 15 amino acids. CDR3 protein: CASSLSQGQVSPLHF. CDR3 DNA: TGTGCCAGCAGTTTATCGCAGGGACAGGTTTCACCCCTCCACTTT.

This chain uses TRBV12-5 with TRBJ2-1; 12 nucleotides line up with TRBD1. Germline-derived CDR1 and CDR2 are LGHNT and FRNRAP. V was clipped by 3 bases and J by 8 bases; unmatched bases: 5. This CDR3 comprises 15 residues. The CDR3 sequence is CASGFGTGGADEQFF. As DNA, the CDR3 is TGTGCTAGTGGTTTTGGGACAGGGGGCGCGGATGAGCAGTTCTTC.

The chain joins TRBV6-4 to TRBJ2-2; TRBD1 matches at 7 bases. Germline loops: CDR1 MRHNA, CDR2 SNTAGT. With V trimmed by 4 bases and J by 3 bases, 2 bases remained unmatched. CDR3 length equals 14 residues. CDR3: CASSAGTDTGELFF. The DNA of the CDR3 is TGTGCCAGCAGTGCCGGGACAGACACCGGGGAGCTGTTTTTT.

This clone was seen a handful of times. The gene calls are TRBV4-1 and TRBJ1-6, with D uncertain. V lost 4 bases, J lost 9 bases, and 16 bases lay in between. The CDR3 has 15 amino acids. From germline, CDR1 is MGHRA and CDR2 YSYEKL. The CDR3 DNA sequence: TGCGCCAGCAGCCCCCGGACTGCTATAAGTTCACCCCTCCACTTT. This encodes CASSPRTAISSPLHF.

CDR3 DNA: TGTGCCAGCAGCGGTCCGGGACAGGGTAATCAGCCCCAGCATTTT. The encoded protein is CASSGPGQGNQPQHF. This chain connects TRBV2 to TRBJ1-5, with TRBD1 identical over 9 bases. Germline CDR1 SNHLY, CDR2 FYNNEI. The CDR3 length is 15 residues. V dropped 6 bases and J dropped 4; count of bases not matched to a gene: 7.

The CDR3 is CASSQVVDEQFF. In DNA, the CDR3 is TGCGCCAGCAGCCAAGTCGTCGATGAGCAGTTCTTC. The chain carries TRBV4-1 and TRBJ2-1; no reliable D call. Germline assignment: CDR1 MGHRA and CDR2 YSYEKL. V was trimmed by 1 base and J by 8 bases, leaving 6 bases between them. This CDR3 spans 12 amino acids.

The chain carries TRBV15 and TRBJ1-3; 7 bases fit TRBD1. The CDR3 is made up of 14 amino acids. V trimming: 5 bases; J trimming: 4 bases; junction bases outside the gene matches: 5. Germline V CDR1 and CDR2: LNHNV, YYDKDF (reference sequence). CDR3 in amino acids: CATSPGGSGNTIYF. The CDR3 DNA reads as TGTGCCACCAGCCCAGGGGGGTCAGGAAACACCATATATTTT.

The chain recombines TRBV7-9 with TRBJ2-7; maybe TRBD1 (5 bases). Germline values: CDR1 SEHNR, CDR2 FQNEAQ (reference sequence). Trimming left V 2 bases short and J 5 bases short, with 13 bases between. This CDR3 is 14 amino acids long. In DNA, the CDR3 is TGTGCCAGCAGCTTATCTGGCAGGGTCCACGAGCAGTACTTC. The encoded protein is CASSLSGRVHEQYF.

This chain joins TRBV28 and TRBJ2-1, with 14 nucleotides matching TRBD2. The CDR3 has 15 residues. The J segment lost 7 bases and the V segment lost 8 bases, leaving 7 bases of the junction unmatched. Germline CDR1 MDHEN, CDR2 SYDVKM. This CDR3 is CASGGLAGVQNEQFF. Written as DNA, the CDR3 is TGTGCCAGCGGGGGACTAGCGGGAGTCCAGAATGAGCAGTTCTTC. Using reference TRBV28 and TRBJ2-1 for the parts outside the CDR3, the full variable domain is DVKVTQSSRYLVKRTGEKVFLECVQDMDHENMFWYRQDPGLGLRLIYFSYDVKMKEKGDIPEGYSVSREKKERFSLILESASTNQTSMYLCASGGLAGVQNEQFFGPGTRLTVL.

The chain employs TRBV12-3 or TRBV12-4 and TRBJ2-2; D possibly corresponds to TRBD2 (6 bases). Between the trimmed V and J ends, which lost 6 bases and 4 bases, there was a span of 9 bases. CDR3 length equals 13 residues. The CDR3 region is CASSQGGTGELFF. The CDR3 DNA follows: TGTGCCAGCAGCCAGGGAGGCACCGGGGAGCTGTTTTTT.

The V gene is TRBV6-1, the J gene TRBJ2-6; D is unclear. Trimming cost V 0 bases and J 0 bases, with 3 bases left between them. CDR1 and CDR2 (germline): MNHNS, SASEGT. This CDR3 region has 15 residues. The CDR3 region has the DNA TGTGCCAGCAGTGAAGCCAACTCTGGGGCCAACGTCCTGACTTTC. It translates to CASSEANSGANVLTF.